What follows are 26 T cell receptor beta chains derived from one specimen sequenced in a study of T cells in Graves' hyperthyroidism and ophthalmopathy (dated by TCRdb to about 2019). The library came from multiplex PCR. TCRdb lists the instrument as Illumina HiSeq 2000. The TCR beta CDR3 regions were amplified from RNA transcripts. For the first round of RT-PCR on the TCR CDR3, the HTBI primer set was used together with the Qiagen OneStep RT-PCR kit. TCRdb cleaned the public reads at Q25 with fastp, built clones with MiXCR and kept in-frame beta chains. All rows with the same CDR3 protein become a single entry with the most common DNA and genes. This sample lists about 560,000 distinct CDR3 sequences; about a sixth were detected once. The ten largest clones add up to approximately 20% of the sample. The sample taken for sequencing was blood. These receptors all come from a woman aged 18-35 years with Graves' hyperthyroidism.

The V call is TRBV6-1, the J call TRBJ1-1; TRBD1 might be the D (6 bases). Per germline, CDR1 MNHNS and CDR2 SASEGT. CDR3 length equals 13 residues. Trimming pared 6 bases from V and 4 bases from J, leaving 12 bases between. The CDR3 nucleotides are TGTGCCAGCAGCAAAGAGGGGGGCACTGAAGCTTTCTTT. Its protein product is CASSKEGGTEAFF.

This clonotype occurred a few times. A much larger clone is a single base away; this may be a read error. This chain links TRBV6-2 or TRBV6-3 with TRBJ1-1; D remains unclear. CDR1 and CDR2 from the germline V gene are MNHEY and SVGEGT. The CDR3 is 15 residues long. Deletions cut 2 bases from V and 1 base from J, with 11 bases between. The CDR3 region is CASSYVGTTNTEAFF. As DNA, the CDR3 is TGTGCCAGCAGTTACGTGGGAACTACGAACACTGAAGCTTTCTTT.

There are many counts of this clonotype. This chain joins TRBV11-2 and TRBJ1-1; perhaps TRBD1 as D (6 bases). Trimming took off 5 bases at V and 3 bases at J, with 13 bases between the two ends. This CDR3 is 14 amino acids long. Germline CDR1 and CDR2: SGHAT and FQNNGV. CDR3 residues: CASSPPDSYTEAFF. In DNA form, the CDR3 reads TGTGCCAGCAGCCCTCCGGACAGCTACACTGAAGCTTTCTTT.

At least ten counts were recorded for this clonotype. The genes are TRBV12-3 or TRBV12-4 and TRBJ1-1; D remains ambiguous. The CDR3 is 14 amino acids. The germline V and J ends were trimmed by 6 bases and 0 bases, with 11 bases remaining between them. The CDR3 spells CASSQRTLNTEAFF. For the CDR3, the DNA is TGTGCCAGCAGCCAGAGAACTCTGAACACTGAAGCTTTCTTT.

The rearrangement joins TRBV5-1 to TRBJ2-1, with D possibly being TRBD2 (6 bases). V was shortened by 3 bases and J by 10 bases, with 8 bases between the two germline ends. From germline, CDR1 is SGHRS and CDR2 YFSETQ. CDR3 size: 11 residues. The CDR3 DNA sequence: TGCGCCAGCAGCTGGGAGGCGGAGCAGTTCTTC. Protein product: CASSWEAEQFF.

Only a few counts were recorded for this clonotype. A much larger clonotype is one base distant, so this may be a read error. The chain carries TRBV20-1 and TRBJ2-5; D tentatively fits TRBD1 or TRBD2 (6 bases each). The CDR3 is 14 residues long. Trimming left V 3 bases short and J 5 bases short, with 16 bases between. The germline CDR1 and CDR2 sequences are DFQATT and SNEGSKA (reference sequence). Written as DNA, the CDR3 is TGCAGTGCTAGGGGGGGCACAGACTGGGAGACCCAGTACTTC. Protein: CSARGGTDWETQYF.

This clonotype was seen a handful of times. V gene TRBV29-1 combines with J gene TRBJ2-7; a weak D match, TRBD1 (5 bases). V was pared by 4 bases and J by 2 bases, with 15 bases between. Germline CDR1 is SQVTM and CDR2 is ANQGSEA. The CDR3 is made up of 14 amino acids. The CDR3 reads CSVVLDTIAYEQYF. The CDR3 nucleotides read TGCAGCGTTGTGTTGGACACAATTGCCTACGAGCAGTACTTC.

This clonotype was picked up one time. This chain joins TRBV15 and TRBJ2-4; either TRBD1 or TRBD2 may fit D (5 bases each). The CDR3 is 18 amino acids. V lost 3 bases to trimming and J lost 0 bases, with 18 bases between them. CDR1 LNHNV and CDR2 YYDKDF come from the germline V gene (reference sequence). The CDR3 bases are TGTGCCACCAGCAGGAAACTAGTGGCAGGGCTAGCCAAAAACATTCAGTACTTC. This encodes CATSRKLVAGLAKNIQYF. The whole variable domain, filled in from reference TRBV15 and TRBJ2-4, reads DAMVIQNPRYQVTQFGKPVTLSCSQTLNHNVMYWYQQKSSQAPKLLFHYYDKDFNNEADTPDNFQSRRPNTSFCFLDIRSPGLGDTAMYLCATSRKLVAGLAKNIQYFGAGTRLSVL.

V usage is TRBV19 and J usage is TRBJ2-7, with D possibly TRBD2 on 5 matching bases. CDR1 and CDR2 (germline): LNHDA, SQIVND (reference sequence). Deletions cut 4 bases from V and 2 bases from J, with 12 bases between. The CDR3 has 14 residues. CDR3 coding DNA: TGTGCCAGTAGTACCCCGGGGAGACCCTACGAGCAGTACTTC. This gives the protein CASSTPGRPYEQYF.

This clonotype was seen more than once but under ten times. The J gene is TRBJ2-1, the V gene TRBV12-3 or TRBV12-4; 9 nucleotides match TRBD1. The trim removed 3 bases at V and 8 bases at J, leaving 8 bases unmatched. The CDR3 is 15 residues long. The CDR3 bases are TGTGCCAGCAGTTTGGGGGGGACAGGGACCCATGAGCAGTTCTTC. Its protein is CASSLGGTGTHEQFF.

This clonotype was found many times. V and J are TRBV3-1 and TRBJ2-7, with D hard to call. CDR3 size: 12 residues. V shed 2 bases and J shed 6 bases, with 8 bases lying between them. Germline assignment: CDR1 LGHDT and CDR2 YNNKEL (reference sequence). The CDR3 loop reads CASSQIPGEQYF. Written as DNA, the CDR3 is TGTGCCAGCAGCCAAATACCGGGCGAGCAGTACTTC.

This clonotype was seen repeatedly, ten times or more. The chain uses TRBV12-3 or TRBV12-4 and TRBJ1-5, with 12 bases lining up with TRBD1. The CDR3 is 16 residues long. After removal of 6 bases from V and 3 bases from J, the junction contained 6 bases not matched to a gene. The CDR3: CASRKGQGAINQPQHF. CDR3 sequence (DNA): TGTGCCAGCAGAAAGGGACAGGGGGCTATCAATCAGCCCCAGCATTTT.

The CDR3 loop is CASSQGAGASNQPQHF. DNA of the CDR3: TGTGCCAGCAGCCAAGGGGCAGGGGCTTCCAATCAGCCCCAGCATTTT. The rearrangement joins TRBV3-1 to TRBJ1-5, with D possibly matching TRBD1 (6 bases). V lost 1 base and J lost 3, with 13 bases in between. CDR3 size: 16 residues. Germline assignment: CDR1 LGHDT and CDR2 YNNKEL (reference sequence).

The chain joins TRBV30 to TRBJ2-4; maybe TRBD2 (6 bases). The CDR3 spans 12 residues. Germline CDR1 GTSNPN, CDR2 SVGIG (reference sequence). Trimming removed 2 bases at V and 13 bases at J, with 15 bases between. CDR3 region: CAWSPARGIQYF. In nucleotides, the CDR3 is TGTGCCTGGAGTCCAGCCCGCGGGATACAGTACTTC.

This clonotype was seen many times. This rearrangement joins TRBV20-1 to TRBJ1-2; no clear D. This CDR3 contains 15 residues. Trimming cost V 0 bases and J 8 bases, with 19 bases left between them. Looked up from germline, CDR1 is DFQATT and CDR2 is SNEGSKA (reference sequence). CDR3: CSARDTRPTGRGYTF. The CDR3 DNA follows: TGCAGTGCTAGAGATACAAGGCCGACGGGCAGGGGCTACACCTTC.

The chain has TRBV7-9 and TRBJ1-4; possibly TRBD1 for D (5 bases). V was trimmed by 2 bases and J by 5 bases, leaving 15 bases between them. Germline values: CDR1 SEHNR, CDR2 FQNEAQ (reference sequence). This CDR3 has 16 residues. Here the CDR3 DNA reads TGTGCCAGCAGCTTACCTTTCGACAGTGAGAATGAAAAACTGTTTTTT. It yields the protein CASSLPFDSENEKLFF.

As to this clonotype: This may arise from a read error, as a much more abundant clone is one base away. This chain connects TRBV20-1 to TRBJ2-3; weak D call: TRBD1 (6 bases). Germline-derived CDR1 and CDR2 are DFQATT and SNEGSKA (reference sequence). This CDR3 region has 14 residues. The DNA of the CDR3 is TGCAGTTTATGGGGCAGGGGAAGCACAAATACGCAGTATTTT. As protein: CSLWGRGSTNTQYF.

Comments on this clonotype: One junction end does not reproduce the germline sequence, and a read error may be involved. The V call is TRBV7-9, the J call TRBJ2-2, with D maybe TRBD2 (6 bases). CDR1 SEHNR and CDR2 FQNEAQ come from the germline V gene (reference sequence). This CDR3 spans 16 amino acids. CDR3 sequence reads: CASSPPGARGTGKLFF. In DNA form, the CDR3 reads TGTGCCAGCAGTCCTCCGGGAGCTAGAGGCACCGGGAAGCTGTTTTTT.

The DNA of the CDR3 is TGTGCCAGTAGGAGCCGACAGGGGGGCCCCGGGGGGCAGCCCCAGCATTTT. Translation: CASRSRQGGPGGQPQHF. This chain uses TRBV19 with TRBJ1-5, with 9 positions matching TRBD1. Germline lookup yields CDR1 LNHDA and CDR2 SQIVND (reference sequence). The CDR3 totals 17 residues. Trimming took 6 bases from V and 7 from J; bases not matched to a gene: 16.

This clonotype was observed at least ten times. This sequence joins TRBV12-3 or TRBV12-4 and TRBJ2-5; TRBD2 matches at 8 bases. V was clipped by 1 base and J by 7 bases; unmatched bases: 5. The CDR3 contains 14 residues. The DNA of the CDR3 is TGTGCCAGCAGTTTAGGGACTAGCATAGTGACCCAGTACTTC. Its protein product is CASSLGTSIVTQYF.

The chain joins TRBV4-1 to TRBJ1-5; no firm D call. This CDR3 spans 15 amino acids. V shed 0 bases and J shed 11 bases, with 17 bases lying between them. Germline loops: CDR1 MGHRA, CDR2 YSYEKL. This CDR3 is CASSQDQGLRMTQHF. In nucleotides, the CDR3 is TGCGCCAGCAGCCAAGACCAAGGACTGCGGATGACCCAGCATTTT.

In its sample, this clonotype was seen many times. The chain uses TRBV7-9 and TRBJ2-7, with 12 bases lining up with TRBD1. V dropped 4 bases and J dropped 6; count of bases not matched to a gene: 7. The germline V gene encodes CDR1 SEHNR and CDR2 FQNEAQ (reference sequence). CDR3 length: 15 residues. The CDR3 loop reads CASSSRDRGPGEQYF. The DNA of the CDR3 is TGTGCCAGCAGCTCGCGGGACAGGGGGCCGGGCGAGCAGTACTTC.

On this clonotype: A junction boundary mismatches the germline segment, possibly from a read error. The chain is built from TRBV6-1 and TRBJ2-3, with TRBD1 matching over 7 bases. The V gene's germline CDR1 is MNHNS and CDR2 SASEGT. This CDR3 comprises 13 residues. The CDR3 reads CASSQEGAYTQYF. In DNA, the CDR3 is TGCGCCAGCAGCCAAGAGGGGGCGTATACGCAGTATTTT.

This clonotype was seen more than once but under ten times. This chain uses TRBV20-1 with TRBJ1-2; D is uncertain. The CDR3 covers 12 residues. The V gene's germline CDR1 is DFQATT and CDR2 SNEGSKA (reference sequence). V shed 6 bases and J shed 5 bases, with 13 bases lying between them. This CDR3 reads CSATPVVYGYTF. CDR3 in DNA: TGCAGTGCGACCCCTGTCGTGTATGGCTACACCTTC.

V usage is TRBV3-1 and J usage is TRBJ1-2; TRBD1 is a possible D gene (5 bases). Germline loops: CDR1 LGHDT, CDR2 YNNKEL (reference sequence). Trimming removed 2 bases at V and 5 bases at J, with 9 bases between. The CDR3 has 13 amino acids. The CDR3 sequence: CASSQQGRYGYTF. The CDR3 DNA reads TGTGCCAGCAGCCAACAGGGCCGGTATGGCTACACCTTC.

This clonotype appeared once. The rearrangement links TRBV29-1 to TRBJ1-1; D is unclear. Germline lookup yields CDR1 SQVTM and CDR2 ANQGSEA. With 7 bases removed from V and 8 bases from J, the gap between germline ends came to 8 bases. There are 9 residues in the CDR3. This chain's CDR3 is CSASEEAFF. The CDR3 DNA sequence: TGCAGCGCCTCAGAGGAAGCTTTCTTT.